The T cell receptor beta chain under discussion was sequenced for a study of regulatory T cells in long-lasting Graves disease. As for time point: newly diagnosed GD, antithyroid drugs for less than 3 months. The authors made the TCR library using RNA they extracted from PBMCs. Libraries of TCR beta came from iRepertoire HTBI primers plus Arm-PCR of CDR3 regions. TCRdb reanalysed the multiplex PCR reads using MiXCR and keeps one entry per CDR3 protein. The sample includes more than 300,000 distinct CDR3 sequences, approximately 10% of them seen just once. V lost 3 bases and J 4 bases, leaving 12 bases between the germline ends. The CDR3 is 14 residues long. Germline CDR1 is SGHTA and CDR2 is FQGTGA. Another study also made use of these data, one on T cells in Graves' hyperthyroidism and ophthalmopathy.

The V and J genes are TRBV7-3 and TRBJ1-1; D is possibly TRBD1 (6 bases). The material was peripheral blood mononuclear cells (PBMCs), obtained at new diagnosis, from a patient treated with antithyroid drugs. This clonotype originated in a woman aged 18-35 years with Graves disease. The DNA of the CDR3 is TGTGCCAGCAGCTTCTCAGGGGTGGGCACTGAAGCTTTCTTT. It translates to CASSFSGVGTEAFF.